The 9 T cell receptor beta chains below all came from one sample that was sequenced in a study of shared clonotypes between healthy human individuals. Here immunoSEQ multiplex PCR was the method, and the copy in TCRdb shows in-frame clones only, minus some. The sample lists nearly 500,000 clones, around 78% occurring once. The sequencing input was PBMCs. These receptors came from a woman in her thirties or forties in good health. Some clones in this sample may be carry-over from other donors' samples.

The V and J genes are TRBV5-1 and TRBJ2-1; 12 nucleotides line up with TRBD2. V was clipped by 4 bases and J by 5 bases; unmatched bases: 7. The CDR3 runs 16 residues. In germline, CDR1 is SGHRS, CDR2 YFSETQ. CDR3 sequence reads: CASSPRLAGVNNEQFF. The CDR3 DNA follows: TGCGCCAGCAGCCCGCGACTAGCGGGAGTTAACAATGAGCAGTTCTTC. The full variable domain, with the rest looked up from reference TRBV5-1 and TRBJ2-1, is KAGVTQTPRYLIKTRGQQVTLSCSPISGHRSVSWYQQTPGQGLQFLFEYFSETQRNKGNFPGRFSGRQFSNSRSEMNVSTLELGDSALYLCASSPRLAGVNNEQFFGPGTRLTVL.

The gene calls are TRBV7-2 and TRBJ2-7; unclear D gene. The ends were cut back, 1 base at V and 0 bases at J, with 10 bases in the middle. The length of the CDR3 is 15 residues. Germline V gene data show CDR1 as SGHTA and CDR2 as FQGNSA. CDR3 sequence: CASSLDPLSSYEQYF. CDR3 in DNA: TGTGCCAGCAGCTTAGACCCATTAAGCTCCTACGAGCAGTACTTC.

V gene TRBV30 combines with J gene TRBJ2-1, with D possibly TRBD2 on 5 matching bases. Trimming removed 0 bases from V and 5 bases from J, with 8 bases in between. The CDR3 length is 13 residues. The V gene's germline CDR1 is GTSNPN and CDR2 SVGIG (reference sequence). The CDR3 is CAWSVADHNEQFF. Here the CDR3 DNA reads TGTGCCTGGAGTGTAGCGGACCACAATGAGCAGTTCTTC.

The sample holds one count of this clone. The CDR3: CASSIMWQGGNQPQHF. The CDR3 DNA follows: TGTGCCAGTAGTATAATGTGGCAGGGCGGCAATCAGCCCCAGCATTTT. The gene calls are TRBV19 and TRBJ1-5; D perhaps matches TRBD1 (5 bases). V gave up 2 bases and J gave up 2 bases, with 13 bases separating them. The germline CDR1 and CDR2 sequences are LNHDA and SQIVND (reference sequence). The CDR3 contains 16 residues.

This clone was detected a few times. This clone may be a read error of a much larger clone one base away. Other DNA sequences in this sample translate to the same CDR3. V usage is TRBV4-2 and J usage is TRBJ2-6; D is undetermined. Germline V CDR1 and CDR2: LGHNA, YNFKEQ. The length of the CDR3 is 17 residues. This CDR3 reads CASSQDGSLSGANVLTF. The CDR3 bases are TGTGCTAGCAGCCAAGATGGCAGTCTCTCTGGGGCCAACGTCCTGACTTTC.

The chain recombines TRBV29-1 with TRBJ2-5, with D perhaps matching TRBD1 (7 bases). The CDR3 contains 16 residues. Between the trimmed V and J ends, which lost 0 bases and 4 bases, there was a span of 18 bases. Looked up from germline, CDR1 is SQVTM and CDR2 is ANQGSEA. CDR3 sequence: CSVEDLARGELETQYF. CDR3 nucleotide sequence: TGCAGCGTTGAAGATCTAGCCAGGGGGGAGCTAGAGACCCAGTACTTC. The complete variable domain, with remaining parts taken from reference TRBV29-1 and TRBJ2-5, reads SAVISQKPSRDICQRGTSLTIQCQVDSQVTMMFWYRQQPGQSLTLIATANQGSEATYESGFVIDKFPISRPNLTFSTLTVSNMSPEDSSIYLCSVEDLARGELETQYFGPGTRLLVL.

On this clone: Germline is not matched at one junction end, which may reflect a read error. The DNA of the CDR3 is TGTGCCTGGAGTGTACTCACAGGGGTTAACACTGGAGCTTTCTTT. Amino acid sequence: CAWSVLTGVNTGAFF. V and J are TRBV30 and TRBJ1-1; 7 bases agree with TRBD1. Germline assignment: CDR1 GTSNPN and CDR2 SVGIG (reference sequence). This CDR3 is 15 amino acids long.

V gene TRBV4-2 combines with J gene TRBJ2-7; D is undetermined. V was clipped by 0 bases and J by 0 bases, with 9 bases between them. This CDR3 region has 15 residues. Germline values: CDR1 LGHNA, CDR2 YNFKEQ. The CDR3 DNA reads as TGTGCCAGCAGCCAAGATCCCTGGAGCTCCTACGAGCAGTACTTC. Its translation: CASSQDPWSSYEQYF.

The CDR3 is CATGSGTDYEQYF. CDR3 bases: TGTGCCACCGGTTCCGGGACAGACTACGAGCAGTACTTC. This chain connects TRBV2 to TRBJ2-7, with 7 bases lining up with TRBD1. In germline, CDR1 is SNHLY, CDR2 FYNNEI. This CDR3 has 13 residues. The ends lost 10 bases at V and 3 bases at J; junction bases unmatched: 9.